The 4 T cell receptor beta chains below come from one sample, sequenced in a study of cytomegalovirus exposure and HLA in healthy donors. The assay was immunoSEQ multiplex PCR, and TCRdb's table has in-frame clones only and misses some. This table has roughly 43,000 clones, approximately 93% appearing once. Sequenced: PBMCs. The receptors stem from a woman aged 18-29 years in good health and CMV-seronegative.

V and J are TRBV7-8 and TRBJ2-2; D possibly corresponds to TRBD1 (7 bases). Germline V gene data show CDR1 as SGHVS and CDR2 as FQNEAQ. This CDR3 spans 15 amino acids. With 4 bases removed from V and 2 bases from J, the gap between germline ends came to 11 bases. CDR3: CASSSQGGNTGELFF. DNA of the CDR3: TGTGCCAGCAGCTCCCAGGGGGGCAACACCGGGGAGCTGTTTTTT.

The chain is built from TRBV5-4 and TRBJ1-5; 7 nucleotides line up with TRBD1. This CDR3 is 15 amino acids long. Germline V gene data show CDR1 as SGHNT and CDR2 as YYREEE (reference sequence). V was pared by 4 bases and J by 10 bases, with 14 bases of the junction left unmatched. The CDR3 bases are TGTGCCAGCAGCGAGGATCAGGGGGTAAAGTATCCCCAGCATTTT. Encoded protein: CASSEDQGVKYPQHF.

V and J are TRBV5-8 and TRBJ2-4; possible D gene TRBD2, 6 bases. V was pared by 4 bases and J by 0 bases, with 17 bases between. Germline V gene data show CDR1 as SGHTS and CDR2 as YDEGEE. The length of the CDR3 is 17 residues. CDR3: CASSHVLGTGAKNIQYF. The CDR3 DNA reads as TGTGCCAGCAGCCACGTTCTCGGGACTGGAGCCAAAAACATTCAGTACTTC.

The V and J genes are TRBV12-5 and TRBJ2-7; tentatively, D is TRBD1 (6 bases). The CDR3 runs 18 residues. Trimming took off 0 bases at V and 0 bases at J, with 18 bases between the two ends. Per the germline V gene, CDR1 is LGHNT and CDR2 is FRNRAP. CDR3 protein: CASGLVNRVSQLSYEQYF. DNA of the CDR3: TGTGCTAGTGGTTTGGTTAACAGGGTAAGCCAACTCTCCTACGAGCAGTACTTC.